This T cell receptor (beta chain) originates from a study of shared clonotypes between healthy human individuals. As for the study in general: Serving as donors were two women and a few men, whose ages spanned 18 to 49.

Points from the study as a whole: Only blood samples were collected, and tissue repertoires likely differ. Sequencing depth was expected to influence donor clonotype sharing.

As for this clone: The target antigen is unknown.

Genomic DNA of each subset was evenly split across several immunoSEQ plates. Assay: immunoSEQ multiplex PCR; the TCRdb copy retains only in-frame clones and omits some. The data contain hundreds of thousands of clones, about 91% of them singletons. CD45RO-negative, CCR7-selected cells formed the naive CD8 fraction, which excluded terminally differentiated effector memory CD45RA+ cells. V was trimmed by 5 bases and J by 5 bases, leaving 15 bases between them. The CDR3 extends over 14 amino acids. The germline CDR1 and CDR2 sequences are SEHNR and FQNEAQ (reference sequence). The material sequenced was naive CD8+ T cells sorted from blood. V is TRBV7-9 and J is TRBJ2-5; unclear D gene. This sequence was found in a man aged 30 to 39 in good health. CDR3: CASSQRTLVETQYF. DNA for the CDR3: TGTGCCAGCAGCCAGCGAACCCTGGTTGAGACCCAGTACTTC.